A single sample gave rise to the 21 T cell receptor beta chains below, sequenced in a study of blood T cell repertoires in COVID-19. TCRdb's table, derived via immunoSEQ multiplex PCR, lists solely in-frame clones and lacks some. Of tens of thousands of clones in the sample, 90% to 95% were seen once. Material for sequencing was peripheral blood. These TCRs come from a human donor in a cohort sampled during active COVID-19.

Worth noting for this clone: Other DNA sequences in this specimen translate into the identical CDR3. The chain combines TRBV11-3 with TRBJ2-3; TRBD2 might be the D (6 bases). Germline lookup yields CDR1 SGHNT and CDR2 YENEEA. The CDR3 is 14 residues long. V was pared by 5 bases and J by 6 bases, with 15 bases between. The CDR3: CASSSGLITDTQYF. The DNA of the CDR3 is TGTGCCAGCAGCAGTGGACTAATTACGGATACGCAGTATTTT.

CDR3 sequence (DNA): TGTGCCAGCGTTGGGTTAGGAGGGGGCGCTGGGGCCAACGTCCTGACTTTC. It specifies CASVGLGGGAGANVLTF. This rearrangement joins TRBV5-4 to TRBJ2-6; a possible D gene is TRBD1 (7 bases). The CDR3 contains 17 residues. Germline V CDR1 and CDR2: SGHNT, YYREEE (reference sequence). V was trimmed by 7 bases and J by 2 bases, leaving 19 bases between them.

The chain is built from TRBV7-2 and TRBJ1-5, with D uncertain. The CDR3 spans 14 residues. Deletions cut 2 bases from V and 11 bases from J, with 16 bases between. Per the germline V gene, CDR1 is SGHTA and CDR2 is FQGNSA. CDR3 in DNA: TGTGCCAGCAGCTTAAGCACCGCCATCAGGACCCAGCATTTT. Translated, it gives CASSLSTAIRTQHF.

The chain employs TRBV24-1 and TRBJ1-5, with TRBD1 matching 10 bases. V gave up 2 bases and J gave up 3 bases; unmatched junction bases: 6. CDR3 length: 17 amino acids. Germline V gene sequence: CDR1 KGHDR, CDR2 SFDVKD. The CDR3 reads CATSDSGQGVPNQPQHF. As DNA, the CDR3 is TGTGCCACCAGTGATTCCGGACAGGGGGTCCCCAATCAGCCCCAGCATTTT.

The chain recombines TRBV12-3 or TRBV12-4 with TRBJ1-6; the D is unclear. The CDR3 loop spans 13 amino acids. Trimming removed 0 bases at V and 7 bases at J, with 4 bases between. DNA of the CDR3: TGTGCCAGCAGTTTAGCCCAGAATTCACCCCTCCACTTT. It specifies CASSLAQNSPLHF.

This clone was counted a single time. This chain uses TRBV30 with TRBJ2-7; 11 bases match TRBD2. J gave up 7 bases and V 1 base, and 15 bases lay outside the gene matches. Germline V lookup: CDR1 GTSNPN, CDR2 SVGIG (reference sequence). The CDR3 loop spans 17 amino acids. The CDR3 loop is CAWSESQKLAGAREQYV. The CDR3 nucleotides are TGTGCCTGGAGTGAATCCCAGAAACTAGCGGGAGCAAGGGAGCAGTACGTC.

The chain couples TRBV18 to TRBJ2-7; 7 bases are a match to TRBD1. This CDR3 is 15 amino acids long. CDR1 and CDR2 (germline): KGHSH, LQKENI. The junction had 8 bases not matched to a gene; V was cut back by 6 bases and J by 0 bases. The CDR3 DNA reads TGTGCCAGCTCCCCCGACAGGGCGAGCTCCTACGAGCAGTACGTC. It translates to CASSPDRASSYEQYV.

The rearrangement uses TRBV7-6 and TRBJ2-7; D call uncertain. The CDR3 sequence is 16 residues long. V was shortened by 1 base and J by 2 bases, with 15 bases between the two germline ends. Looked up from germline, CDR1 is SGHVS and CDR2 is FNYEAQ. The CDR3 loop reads CASSLDELPQPYEQYV. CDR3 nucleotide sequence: TGTGCCAGCAGCTTAGATGAACTACCACAACCCTACGAGCAGTACGTC.

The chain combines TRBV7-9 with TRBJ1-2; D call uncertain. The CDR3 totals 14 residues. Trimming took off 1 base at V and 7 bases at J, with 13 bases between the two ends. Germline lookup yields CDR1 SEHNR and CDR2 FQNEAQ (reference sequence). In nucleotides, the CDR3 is TGTGCCAGCAGCTTAGGAGGGCTCGCGGCTGGCTACACCTTC. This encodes CASSLGGLAAGYTF.

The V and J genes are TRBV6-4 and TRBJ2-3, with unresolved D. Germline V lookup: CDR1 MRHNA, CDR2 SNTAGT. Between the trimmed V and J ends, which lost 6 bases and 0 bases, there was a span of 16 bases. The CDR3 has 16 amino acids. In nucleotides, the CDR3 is TGTGCCAGCAGCCAACTGTTCGCGACTAGCACAGATACGCAGTATTTT. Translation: CASSQLFATSTDTQYF.

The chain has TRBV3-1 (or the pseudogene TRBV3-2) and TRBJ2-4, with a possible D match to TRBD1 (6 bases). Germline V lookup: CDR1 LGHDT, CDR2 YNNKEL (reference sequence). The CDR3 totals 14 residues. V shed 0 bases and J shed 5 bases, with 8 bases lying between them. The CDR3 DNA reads TGTGCCAGCAGCCAAGAGGACAGCCAAAACATTCAGTACTTC. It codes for CASSQEDSQNIQYF.

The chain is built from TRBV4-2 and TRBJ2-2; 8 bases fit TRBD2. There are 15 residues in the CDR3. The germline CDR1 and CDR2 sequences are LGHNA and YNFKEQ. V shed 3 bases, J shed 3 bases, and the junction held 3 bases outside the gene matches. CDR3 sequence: CASSQPAGDTGELFF. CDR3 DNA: TGTGCCAGCAGCCAGCCAGCGGGGGACACCGGGGAGCTGTTTTTT.

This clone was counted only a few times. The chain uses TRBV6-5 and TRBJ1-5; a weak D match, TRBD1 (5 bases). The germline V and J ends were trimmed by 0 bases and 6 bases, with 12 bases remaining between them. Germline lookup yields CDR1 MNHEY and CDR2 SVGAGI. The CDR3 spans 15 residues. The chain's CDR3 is CASSYSGQTTQPQHF. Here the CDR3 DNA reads TGTGCCAGCAGTTACTCGGGGCAGACCACTCAGCCCCAGCATTTT.

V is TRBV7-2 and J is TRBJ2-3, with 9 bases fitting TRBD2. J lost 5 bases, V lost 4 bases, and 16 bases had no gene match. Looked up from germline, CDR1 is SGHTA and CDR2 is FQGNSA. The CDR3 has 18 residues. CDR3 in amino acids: CASSSFLGLARVRDTQYF. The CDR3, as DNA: TGTGCCAGCAGCTCCTTTCTTGGACTAGCGCGGGTAAGAGATACGCAGTATTTT. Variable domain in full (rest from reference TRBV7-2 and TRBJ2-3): GAGVSQSPSNKVTEKGKDVELRCDPISGHTALYWYRQSLGQGLEFLIYFQGNSAPDKSGLPSDRFSAERTGGSVSTLTIQRTQQEDSAVYLCASSSFLGLARVRDTQYFGPGTRLTVL.

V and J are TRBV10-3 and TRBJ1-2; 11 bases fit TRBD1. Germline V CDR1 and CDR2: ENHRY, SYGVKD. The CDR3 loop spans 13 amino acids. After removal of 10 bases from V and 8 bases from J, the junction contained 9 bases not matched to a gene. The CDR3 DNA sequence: TGTGCCACTACCGCGGGACAGGGGGGCGGCTACACCTTC. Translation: CATTAGQGGGYTF.

CDR3 DNA: TGTGCCAGCAGCCCAGGGTCAATAGGGGATGGCTACACCTTC. This codes for CASSPGSIGDGYTF. This sequence joins TRBV5-6 and TRBJ1-2; TRBD1 might be the D (5 bases). With 4 bases removed from V and 6 bases from J, the gap between germline ends came to 16 bases. The CDR3 is made up of 14 amino acids. Germline V gene lookup returns CDR1 SGHDT and CDR2 YYEEEE.

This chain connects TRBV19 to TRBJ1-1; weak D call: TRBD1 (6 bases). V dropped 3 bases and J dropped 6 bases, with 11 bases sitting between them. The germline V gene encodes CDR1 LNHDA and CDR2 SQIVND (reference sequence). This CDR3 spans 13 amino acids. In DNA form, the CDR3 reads TGTGCCAGTAGTATCCAGGGGTTGGCTGAAGCTTTCTTT. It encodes CASSIQGLAEAFF.

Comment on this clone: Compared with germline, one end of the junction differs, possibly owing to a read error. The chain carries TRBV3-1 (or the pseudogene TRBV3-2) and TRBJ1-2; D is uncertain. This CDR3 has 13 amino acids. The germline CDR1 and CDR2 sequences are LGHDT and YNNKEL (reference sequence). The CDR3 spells CASSQEANYGHTF. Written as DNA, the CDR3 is TGTGCCAGCAGCCAAGAGGCTAACTATGGCCACACCTTC.

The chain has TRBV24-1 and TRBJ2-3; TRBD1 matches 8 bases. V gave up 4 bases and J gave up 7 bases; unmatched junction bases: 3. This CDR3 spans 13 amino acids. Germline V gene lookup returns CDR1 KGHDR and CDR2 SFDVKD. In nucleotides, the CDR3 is TGTGCCACCAGTGAGTACAGGGGGAATACGCAGTATTTT. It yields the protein CATSEYRGNTQYF.

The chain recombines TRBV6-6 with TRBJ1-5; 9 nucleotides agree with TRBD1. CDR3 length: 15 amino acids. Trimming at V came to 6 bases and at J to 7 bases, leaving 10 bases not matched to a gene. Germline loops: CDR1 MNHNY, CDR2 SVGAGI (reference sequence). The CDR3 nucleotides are TGTGCCAGCAGGTATGGACAGGGGATCAACCAGCCCCAGCATTTT. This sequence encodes CASRYGQGINQPQHF.

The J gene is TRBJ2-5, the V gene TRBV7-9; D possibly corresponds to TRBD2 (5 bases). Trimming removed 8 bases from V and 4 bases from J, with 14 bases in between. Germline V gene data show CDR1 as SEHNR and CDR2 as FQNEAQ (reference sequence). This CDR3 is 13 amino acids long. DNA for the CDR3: TGTGCCAGCCTCCGGGGATCAGGAGAGACCCAGTACTTC. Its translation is CASLRGSGETQYF.